This is a list of T cell receptor beta chains from one sample in a study of T cells in Graves' hyperthyroidism and ophthalmopathy. TCRdb independently ran MiXCR on the multiplex PCR reads; one entry per CDR3 protein. The sample includes over 700,000 distinct CDR3 sequences, more than 30% of them seen just once. The sequencing sample was made of blood. Source of these receptors: a man younger than 30 with Graves' hyperthyroidism. The CDR3 runs from the conserved cysteine through the conserved F or W. A D gene is named only where the DNA matches it firmly. Only part of the rows carry a size: once, few, many, or a class if the clone is expanded.

V	size	J	D	CDR3	DNA
TRBV29-1	many	TRBJ2-7	NA	CSAQTGGSYEQYF	TGCAGCGCCCAGACAGGCGGGTCCTACGAGCAGTACTTC
TRBV9	few	TRBJ1-3	NA	CASSAWGGDTIYF	TGTGCCAGCAGCGCGTGGGGGGGAGACACCATATATTTT
TRBV5-1	NA	TRBJ2-2	TRBD2	CASSLARRGIDGELFF	TGCGCCAGCAGCTTGGCCAGGCGGGGGATCGACGGGGAGCTGTTTTTT
TRBV7-9	NA	TRBJ2-2	NA	CASSLPINGPTGELFF	TGTGCCAGCAGCTTACCTATTAACGGCCCCACCGGGGAGCTGTTTTTT
TRBV25-1	NA	TRBJ1-6	NA	CASSEYRGNSPLHF	TGTGCCAGCAGTGAATATAGGGGCAATTCACCCCTCCACTTT
TRBV7-8	NA	TRBJ1-1	NA	CASSHVRITEAFF	TGTGCCAGCAGCCATGTCCGTATCACTGAAGCTTTCTTT
TRBV9	many	TRBJ1-6	TRBD1	CASSTDRVGNSPLHF	TGTGCCAGCAGCACGGACAGGGTCGGAAATTCACCCCTCCACTTT
TRBV14	NA	TRBJ1-2	TRBD1	CASSQTGGAGDGYTF	TGTGCCAGCAGCCAGACAGGGGGCGCAGGAGATGGCTACACCTTC
TRBV19	few	TRBJ2-7	NA	CASSIVGGVDYEQYF	TGTGCCAGTAGTATCGTGGGGGGCGTCGACTACGAGCAGTACTTC
TRBV7-9	many	TRBJ1-4	NA	CASSSLTDSNEKLFF	TGTGCCAGCAGCTCCTTGACGGACTCCAATGAAAAACTGTTTTTT
TRBV10-2	NA	TRBJ1-6	NA	CARSENSPLHF	TGCGCCAGGTCCGAAAATTCACCCCTCCACTTT
TRBV7-8	many	TRBJ1-5	NA	CASSLRVAQPQHF	TGTGCCAGCAGCTTACGGGTTGCTCAGCCCCAGCATTTT
TRBV7-2	NA	TRBJ2-7	NA	CASSLSRQTLLYEQYF	TGTGCCAGCAGCTTATCAAGACAAACACTCCTTTACGAGCAGTACTTC
TRBV12-3/TRBV12-4	many	TRBJ1-5	NA	CASSLKNQPQHF	TGTGCCAGCAGTTTAAAGAATCAGCCCCAGCATTTT
TRBV20-1	few	TRBJ2-7	NA	CSARPTSYEQYF	TGCAGTGCTAGGCCTACATCCTACGAGCAGTACTTC
TRBV7-9	few	TRBJ1-4	NA	CASSDGPSTNEKLFF	TGTGCCAGCAGCGATGGACCGTCAACTAATGAAAAACTGTTTTTT
TRBV10-1	NA	TRBJ2-7	TRBD1	CASTNPRQGMVDEQYF	TGCGCCAGCACCAATCCCCGACAGGGAATGGTCGACGAGCAGTACTTC
TRBV7-9	NA	TRBJ2-5	NA	CASSWDSFHQETQYF	TGTGCCAGCAGCTGGGACTCATTCCACCAAGAGACCCAGTACTTC
TRBV15	NA	TRBJ2-3	NA	CATSRTGDTQYF	TGTGCCACCAGCAGGACCGGAGATACGCAGTATTTT
TRBV19	many	TRBJ1-5	NA	CASSDRRQSNQPQHF	TGTGCCAGTAGCGATAGGCGGCAGTCCAATCAGCCCCAGCATTTT
TRBV7-8	NA	TRBJ1-1	NA	CARSTGPYTEAFF	TGTGCCCGCAGTACAGGGCCCTACACTGAAGCTTTCTTT
TRBV7-6	few	TRBJ1-5	NA	CASSQVMRDGNQPQHF	TGTGCCAGCAGCCAAGTGATGAGGGACGGCAATCAGCCCCAGCATTTT
TRBV10-3	many	TRBJ1-1	NA	CAISATGTPNTEAFF	TGTGCCATCAGCGCGACCGGGACACCCAACACTGAAGCTTTCTTT
TRBV11-1	many	TRBJ1-2	NA	CASRRGNSGYTF	TGTGCCAGCAGGAGGGGAAACTCTGGCTACACCTTC
TRBV7-2	NA	TRBJ2-7	TRBD2	CASSLELAGVYEQYF	TGTGCCAGCAGCTTAGAGTTAGCGGGAGTTTACGAGCAGTACTTC
TRBV6-1	NA	TRBJ2-3	NA	CASSSSDTQYF	TGTGCCAGCAGTTCCTCAGATACGCAGTATTTT
TRBV11-1	NA	TRBJ1-1	NA	CASSWYRNTEAFF	TGTGCCAGCAGCTGGTACAGGAACACTGAAGCTTTCTTT
TRBV5-6	once	TRBJ1-6	TRBD1	CASRAGTGISYNSPLHF	TGTGCCAGCAGGGCCGGGACAGGGATCTCCTATAATTCACCCCTCCACTTT
TRBV20-1	few	TRBJ2-7	NA	CSAASYEQYF	TGCAGTGCTGCATCCTACGAGCAGTACTTC
TRBV10-3	many	TRBJ1-5	NA	CAISETDGSNQPQHF	TGTGCCATCAGTGAGACGGACGGAAGCAATCAGCCCCAGCATTTT
TRBV2	many	TRBJ1-1	TRBD1	CASSRQGRANTEAFF	TGTGCCAGCAGCCGACAGGGGAGGGCGAACACTGAAGCTTTCTTT
TRBV5-1	few	TRBJ1-4	TRBD1	CASSQQGATNEKLFF	TGCGCCAGCAGCCAACAGGGGGCCACTAATGAAAAACTGTTTTTT
TRBV10-2	many	TRBJ1-1	NA	CASSDAGDTEAFF	TGCGCCAGCAGCGACGCGGGGGACACTGAAGCTTTCTTT
TRBV29-1	many	TRBJ1-1	TRBD1	CSVEDHWDRGLEAFF	TGCAGCGTTGAAGACCATTGGGACAGGGGGCTTGAAGCTTTCTTT
TRBV7-3	few	TRBJ1-5	NA	CASSQDAGNQPQHF	TGTGCCAGCAGCCAAGATGCCGGCAATCAGCCCCAGCATTTT
TRBV29-1	NA	TRBJ2-3	NA	CSVIQGSTDTQYF	TGCAGCGTTATACAGGGAAGCACAGATACGCAGTATTTT
TRBV12-3/TRBV12-4	many	TRBJ1-2	NA	CASSPSIGGGYTF	TGTGCCAGCAGTCCGTCGATCGGTGGCGGCTACACCTTC
TRBV7-9	many	TRBJ1-2	TRBD1	CASSPPGQGVRYTF	TGTGCCAGCAGCCCACCGGGACAGGGGGTCCGCTACACCTTC
TRBV7-9	many	TRBJ2-7	NA	CASSTGYYPYEQYF	TGTGCCAGCAGCACCGGATACTACCCCTACGAGCAGTACTTC
TRBV6-5	NA	TRBJ1-1	NA	CASRGGSATEAFF	TGTGCCAGCAGAGGGGGGAGTGCCACTGAAGCTTTCTTT
TRBV12-3/TRBV12-4	NA	TRBJ2-2	NA	CASDGQNTGELFF	TGTGCCAGCGACGGACAGAACACCGGGGAGCTGTTTTTT
TRBV6-1	NA	TRBJ1-2	NA	CASSELVGTGFGYTF	TGTGCCAGCAGTGAATTGGTCGGGACGGGATTTGGCTACACCTTC
TRBV4-3	NA	TRBJ2-5	TRBD2	CASSQDLIRLAGGETQYF	TGCGCCAGCAGCCAAGACCTTATTCGACTAGCGGGAGGAGAGACCCAGTACTTC
TRBV7-6	NA	TRBJ2-7	TRBD2	CASSPGTSGSVYEQYF	TGTGCCAGCAGCCCAGGGACTAGCGGGAGTGTCTACGAGCAGTACTTC
TRBV2	many	TRBJ1-1	NA	CASRSSGEAEAFF	TGTGCCAGCAGGAGTTCCGGGGAAGCTGAAGCTTTCTTT